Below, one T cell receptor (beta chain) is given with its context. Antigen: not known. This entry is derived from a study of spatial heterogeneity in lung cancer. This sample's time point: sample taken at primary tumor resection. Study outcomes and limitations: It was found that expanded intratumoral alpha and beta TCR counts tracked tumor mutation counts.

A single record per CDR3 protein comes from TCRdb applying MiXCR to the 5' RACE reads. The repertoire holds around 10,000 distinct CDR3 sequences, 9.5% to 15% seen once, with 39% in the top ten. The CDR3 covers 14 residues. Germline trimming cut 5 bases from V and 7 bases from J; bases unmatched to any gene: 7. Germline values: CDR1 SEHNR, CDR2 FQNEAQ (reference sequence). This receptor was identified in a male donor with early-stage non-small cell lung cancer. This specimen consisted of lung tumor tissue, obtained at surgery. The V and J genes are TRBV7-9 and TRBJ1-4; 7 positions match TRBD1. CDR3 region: CASSHFDRAEKLFF. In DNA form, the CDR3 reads TGTGCCAGCAGCCATTTTGACAGGGCTGAAAAACTGTTTTTT.